The 6 T cell receptor beta chains presented below share a single source sample, sequenced in a study of blood T cell repertoires in COVID-19. Profiling relied on immunoSEQ multiplex PCR, and the TCRdb table lists in-frame clones only, not all of them. The sample includes 200,000 to 250,000 clones, around 80% of them seen just once. The sequenced sample was peripheral blood. All receptors come from a woman aged 80 or over with COVID-19, enrolled during active disease.

V and J are TRBV5-1 and TRBJ2-7; TRBD1 aligns across 7 bases. The CDR3 loop spans 15 amino acids. With V trimmed by 4 bases and J by 0 bases, 7 bases remained unmatched. Germline loops: CDR1 SGHRS, CDR2 YFSETQ. The CDR3 region is CASSNRQGGSYEQYF. The CDR3 nucleotides read TGCGCCAGCAGCAACCGACAGGGCGGCTCCTACGAGCAGTACTTC.

The chain links TRBV7-3 to TRBJ1-6; 11 bases are shared with TRBD1. Germline lookup yields CDR1 SGHTA and CDR2 FQGTGA. The V gene end was trimmed by 3 bases and the J gene end by 7 bases; junction bases not matched to a gene: 11. The CDR3 covers 18 residues. CDR3 sequence: CASSFGQGATISNSPLHF. As DNA, the CDR3 is TGTGCCAGCAGCTTTGGACAGGGGGCCACGATATCGAATTCACCCCTCCACTTT.

The chain combines TRBV18 with TRBJ1-1; D is unresolved. The ends were cut back, 5 bases at V and 1 base at J, with 14 bases in the middle. The CDR3 is 15 amino acids. Germline V gene lookup returns CDR1 KGHSH and CDR2 LQKENI. The CDR3 nucleotides read TGTGCCAGCTCAGGCCTACCAGCGGAGAACACTGAAGCTTTCTTT. Its protein product is CASSGLPAENTEAFF. The complete variable domain, with remaining parts taken from reference TRBV18 and TRBJ1-1, reads NAGVMQNPRHLVRRRGQEARLRCSPMKGHSHVYWYRQLPEEGLKFMVYLQKENIIDESGMPKERFSAEFPKEGPSILRIQQVVRGDSAAYFCASSGLPAENTEAFFGQGTRLTVV.

This chain joins TRBV19 and TRBJ1-1; tentatively, D is TRBD1 (5 bases). Germline CDR1 is LNHDA and CDR2 is SQIVND (reference sequence). V was trimmed by 6 bases and J by 4 bases, leaving 12 bases between them. CDR3 size: 13 residues. CDR3 DNA sequence: TGTGCCAGTAGGTTCCAGGGATTCACTGAAGCTTTCTTT. It is translated as CASRFQGFTEAFF.

This sequence joins TRBV6-6 and TRBJ1-2; D remains ambiguous. This CDR3 has 13 amino acids. The V gene's germline CDR1 is MNHNY and CDR2 SVGAGI (reference sequence). V was pared by 2 bases and J by 4 bases, with 8 bases between. CDR3 nucleotide sequence: TGTGCCAGCAGTTACGAGACGGGCTATGGCTACACCTTC. This translates into CASSYETGYGYTF.

Ten or more counts support this clone. The chain combines TRBV6-5 with TRBJ2-5, with D perhaps matching TRBD1 (5 bases). Per germline, CDR1 MNHEY and CDR2 SVGAGI. The germline V and J ends were trimmed by 0 bases and 1 base, with 9 bases remaining between them. The CDR3 spans 15 residues. Here the CDR3 reads CASSYSAGPQETQYF. In nucleotides, the CDR3 is TGTGCCAGCAGTTACTCAGCAGGGCCCCAAGAGACCCAGTACTTC.